This TCR beta chain was obtained from a study of CD8+CD57+ T cells in acquired aplastic anemia. Looking at the study overall: Sorted CD4+ plus CD8+ cells gave DNA averaging approximately 2.9 ug.

Genomic DNA was employed as the template in profiling TCR beta VDJ and CDR3. Each CDR3 protein is one row after TCRdb ran MiXCR on the reads. Of roughly 180,000 distinct CDR3 sequences listed, nearly 50% are singletons. Germline lookup yields CDR1 SGHRS and CDR2 YFSETQ. Trimming stripped 6 bases from V and 5 bases from J, with 14 bases between. This CDR3 contains 13 residues. There are many counts of this clonotype. Sequencing involved patients with CD8+CD57+ cell expansion previously shown by flow cytometry. Specimen: sorted CD4+, CD8+, or CD8+CD57+ T cells (not recorded which) from PBMCs. The rearrangement links TRBV5-1 to TRBJ1-1; D is unclear. The clonotype comes from a human donor with aplastic anemia. This chain's CDR3 is CASTLGSGTEAFF. The CDR3 nucleotides are TGCGCCAGCACGTTGGGGAGTGGAACTGAAGCTTTCTTT.